This TCR beta chain was identified in a study of CD8 T cells in Susac syndrome. As to this clonotype: What it binds is not known.

The authors carried out high-throughput sequencing of TCR beta. They applied it to CD8+ and CD4+ T cells obtained from blood. V was trimmed by 1 base and J by 6 bases, leaving 12 bases between them. The CDR3 sequence is 14 residues long. Germline V gives CDR1 SEHNR, CDR2 FQNEAQ (reference sequence). Regarding the study as a whole: CD8+ clonal expansion in Susac peaked in TEMRA cells and active patients.

RNA amounts of roughly 0.5 to 1 ug underwent reverse transcription with random hexamers. TCRdb analysed the immunoSEQ multiplex PCR reads with MiXCR anew, one entry per CDR3 protein. The sample yields 65,000 to 85,000 distinct CDR3 sequences, about 93% seen once. The chain joins TRBV7-9 to TRBJ1-2; D is possibly TRBD1 (5 bases). Sequenced: CD8+ T cells from PBMCs. The clonotype was recovered from a human donor with Susac syndrome. CDR3 in DNA: TGTGCCAGCAGCTTAGAACAGGCCCCCGATGGCTACACCTTC. This sequence encodes CASSLEQAPDGYTF.